This T cell receptor beta chain was documented in a study of blood T cell repertoires in COVID-19. Original data processing: Cell counts per sample came from amplifying reference gene primers. Here immunoSEQ multiplex PCR was the method, and the copy in TCRdb shows in-frame clones only, minus some. The DNA was the basis for D and trimming; V, J and clone size are from that table. The table records around 250,000 clones, 85% to 90% of them present only once. Germline V CDR1 and CDR2: KGHDR, SFDVKD. Trimming removed 3 bases from V and 7 bases from J; junction bases left unmatched: 5. The CDR3 runs 15 residues.

The J gene is TRBJ1-4, the V gene TRBV24-1, with 9 bases aligning to TRBD1. The sample taken for sequencing was peripheral blood. The TCR sequence derives from a woman in her 70s with active or convalescent COVID-19. CDR3 region: CATSDQDRGGEKLFF. As DNA, the CDR3 is TGTGCCACCAGTGATCAGGACAGGGGTGGTGAAAAACTGTTTTTT.